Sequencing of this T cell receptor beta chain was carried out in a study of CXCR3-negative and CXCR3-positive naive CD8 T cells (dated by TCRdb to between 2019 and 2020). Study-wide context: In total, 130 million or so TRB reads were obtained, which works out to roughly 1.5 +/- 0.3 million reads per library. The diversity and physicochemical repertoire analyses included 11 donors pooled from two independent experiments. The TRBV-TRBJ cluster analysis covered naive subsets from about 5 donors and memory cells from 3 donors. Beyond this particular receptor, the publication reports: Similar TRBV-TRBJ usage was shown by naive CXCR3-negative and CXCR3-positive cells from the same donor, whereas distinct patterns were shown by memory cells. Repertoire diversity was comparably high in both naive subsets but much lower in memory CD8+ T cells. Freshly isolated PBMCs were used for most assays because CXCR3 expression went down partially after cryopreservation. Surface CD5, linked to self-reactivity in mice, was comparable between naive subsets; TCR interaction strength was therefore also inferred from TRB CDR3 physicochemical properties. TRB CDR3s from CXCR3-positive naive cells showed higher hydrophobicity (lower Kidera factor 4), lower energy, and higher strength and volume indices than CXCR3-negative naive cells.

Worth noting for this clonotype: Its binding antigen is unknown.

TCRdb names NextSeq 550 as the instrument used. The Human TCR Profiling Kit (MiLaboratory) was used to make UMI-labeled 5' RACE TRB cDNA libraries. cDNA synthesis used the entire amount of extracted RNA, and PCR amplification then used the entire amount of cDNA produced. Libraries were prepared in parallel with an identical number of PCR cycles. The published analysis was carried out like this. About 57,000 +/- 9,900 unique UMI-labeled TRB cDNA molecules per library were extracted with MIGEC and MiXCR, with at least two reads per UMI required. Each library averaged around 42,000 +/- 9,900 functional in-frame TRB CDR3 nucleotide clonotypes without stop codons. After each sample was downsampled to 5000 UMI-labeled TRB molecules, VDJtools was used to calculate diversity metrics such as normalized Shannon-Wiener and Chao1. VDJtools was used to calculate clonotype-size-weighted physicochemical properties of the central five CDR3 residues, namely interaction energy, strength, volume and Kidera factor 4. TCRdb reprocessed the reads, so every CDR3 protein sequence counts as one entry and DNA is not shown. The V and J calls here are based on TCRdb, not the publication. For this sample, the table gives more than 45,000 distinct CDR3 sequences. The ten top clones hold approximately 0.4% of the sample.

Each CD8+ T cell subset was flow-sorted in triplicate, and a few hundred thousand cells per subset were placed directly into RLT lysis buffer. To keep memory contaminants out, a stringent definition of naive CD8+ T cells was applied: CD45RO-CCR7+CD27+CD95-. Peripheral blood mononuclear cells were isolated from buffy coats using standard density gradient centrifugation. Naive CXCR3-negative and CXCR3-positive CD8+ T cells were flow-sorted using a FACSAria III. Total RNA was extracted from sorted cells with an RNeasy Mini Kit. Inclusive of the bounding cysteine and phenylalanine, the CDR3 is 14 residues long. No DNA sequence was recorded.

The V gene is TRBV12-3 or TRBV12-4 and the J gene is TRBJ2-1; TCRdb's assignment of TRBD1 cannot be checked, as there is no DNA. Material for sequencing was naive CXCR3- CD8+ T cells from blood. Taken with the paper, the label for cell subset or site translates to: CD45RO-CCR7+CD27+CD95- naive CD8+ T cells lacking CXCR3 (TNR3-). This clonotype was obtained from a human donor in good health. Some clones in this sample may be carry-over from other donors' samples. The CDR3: CASSSPDRVGEQFF.